This T cell receptor (beta chain) was observed in a study of blood T cell repertoires in COVID-19. In the study overall: Samples of COVID-19 (acute and convalescent) were obtained from the United States, Italy and Spain.

Per the study methods: Estimation of nucleated cell counts was performed using reference gene primer amplification. Using immunoSEQ multiplex PCR, the repertoire was profiled, and TCRdb retains in-frame clones only, with some absent. The V and J calls and clone size were taken over from that table, and D and trimming were inferred from the DNA. This sample has a few hundred thousand clones, with around 88% found just once. Trimming stripped 2 bases from V and 2 bases from J, with 12 bases between. The germline gives CDR1 SGHTA, CDR2 FQGTGA. The CDR3 loop spans 16 amino acids. Material: peripheral blood. This clonotype was obtained from a man at least 80 years old with acute or convalescent COVID-19. The chain combines TRBV7-3 with TRBJ2-2, with D possibly TRBD1 on 6 matching bases. The CDR3: CASSLVTGGNTGELFF. The CDR3 DNA reads as TGTGCCAGCAGCTTAGTAACTGGGGGCAACACCGGGGAGCTGTTTTTT.